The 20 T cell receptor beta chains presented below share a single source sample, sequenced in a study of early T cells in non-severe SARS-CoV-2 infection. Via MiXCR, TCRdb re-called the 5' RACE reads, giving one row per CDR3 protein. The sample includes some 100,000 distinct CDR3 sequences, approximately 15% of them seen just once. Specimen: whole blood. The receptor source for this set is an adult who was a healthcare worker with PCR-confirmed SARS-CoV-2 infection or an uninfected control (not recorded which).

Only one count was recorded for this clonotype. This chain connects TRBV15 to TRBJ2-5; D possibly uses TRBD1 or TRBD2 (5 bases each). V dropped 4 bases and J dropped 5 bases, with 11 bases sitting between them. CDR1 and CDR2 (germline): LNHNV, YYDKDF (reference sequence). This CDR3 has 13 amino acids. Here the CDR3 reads CATSTGPRETQYF. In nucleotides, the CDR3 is TGTGCCACCAGCACGGGACCTCGGGAGACCCAGTACTTC.

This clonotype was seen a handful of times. The CDR3 DNA is TGTGCCAGCAGTGAAGCGAATGTCAGGGGTTATGGCTACACCTTC. It specifies CASSEANVRGYGYTF. The genes are TRBV6-1 and TRBJ1-2, with D maybe TRBD1 (6 bases). The CDR3 has 15 residues. Per germline, CDR1 MNHNS and CDR2 SASEGT. V lost 0 bases and J 5 bases, leaving 13 bases between the germline ends.

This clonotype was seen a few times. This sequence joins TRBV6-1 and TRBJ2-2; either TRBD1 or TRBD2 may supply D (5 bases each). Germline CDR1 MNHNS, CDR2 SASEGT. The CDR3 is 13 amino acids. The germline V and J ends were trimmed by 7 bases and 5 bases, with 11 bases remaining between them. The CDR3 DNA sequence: TGTGCCAGCAATCTTGGGGGAACCGGGGAGCTGTTTTTT. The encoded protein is CASNLGGTGELFF.

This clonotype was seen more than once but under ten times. The CDR3 bases are TGCGCCAGCAGCCAGCCAGGGATTGAGCAGTTCTTC. This encodes CASSQPGIEQFF. The chain couples TRBV4-1 to TRBJ2-1; perhaps TRBD1 as D (5 bases). Trimming cost V 3 bases and J 9 bases, with 9 bases left between them. Germline V gene data show CDR1 as MGHRA and CDR2 as YSYEKL. The CDR3 spans 12 residues.

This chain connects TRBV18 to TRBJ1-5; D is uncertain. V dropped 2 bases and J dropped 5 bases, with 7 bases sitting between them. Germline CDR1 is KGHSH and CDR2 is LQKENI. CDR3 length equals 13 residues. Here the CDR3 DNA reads TGTGCCAGCTCACCAGGGCTTGATCAGCCCCAGCATTTT. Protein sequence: CASSPGLDQPQHF.

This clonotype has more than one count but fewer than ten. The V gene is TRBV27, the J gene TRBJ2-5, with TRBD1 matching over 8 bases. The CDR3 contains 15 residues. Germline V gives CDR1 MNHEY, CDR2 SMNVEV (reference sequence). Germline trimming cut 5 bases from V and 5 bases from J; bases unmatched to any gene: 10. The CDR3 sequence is CASSPIRGRWETQYF. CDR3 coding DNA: TGTGCCAGCAGTCCGATCAGGGGGCGCTGGGAGACCCAGTACTTC.

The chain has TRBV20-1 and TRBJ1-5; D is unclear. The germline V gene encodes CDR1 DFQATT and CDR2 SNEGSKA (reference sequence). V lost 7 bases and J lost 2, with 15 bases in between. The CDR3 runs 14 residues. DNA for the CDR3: TGCAGTGTTGGTCCAAATCGAGGCAATCAGCCCCAGCATTTT. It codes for CSVGPNRGNQPQHF.

CDR3 loop: CASSQPGGYNEQFF. CDR3 nucleotides: TGTGCCAGCAGCCAACCGGGAGGTTACAATGAGCAGTTCTTC. The V and J genes are TRBV3-1 and TRBJ2-1; 7 bases line up with TRBD2. The length of the CDR3 is 14 residues. V gave up 2 bases and J gave up 4 bases; unmatched junction bases: 2. Germline V gene lookup returns CDR1 LGHDT and CDR2 YNNKEL (reference sequence).

The CDR3 loop is CSAGTFNYGYTF. In DNA form, the CDR3 reads TGCAGTGCGGGAACATTTAACTATGGCTACACCTTC. V usage is TRBV20-1 and J usage is TRBJ1-2; D is undetermined. V lost 6 bases to trimming and J lost 1 base, with 9 bases between them. Germline values: CDR1 DFQATT, CDR2 SNEGSKA (reference sequence). CDR3 length: 12 residues.

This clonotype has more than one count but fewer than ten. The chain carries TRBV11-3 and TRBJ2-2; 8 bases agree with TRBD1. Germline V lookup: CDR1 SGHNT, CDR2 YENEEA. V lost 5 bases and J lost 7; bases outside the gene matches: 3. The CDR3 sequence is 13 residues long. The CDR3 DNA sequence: TGTGCCAGCAGCCCAGGACAGGGCGGGGAGCTGTTTTTT. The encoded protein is CASSPGQGGELFF.

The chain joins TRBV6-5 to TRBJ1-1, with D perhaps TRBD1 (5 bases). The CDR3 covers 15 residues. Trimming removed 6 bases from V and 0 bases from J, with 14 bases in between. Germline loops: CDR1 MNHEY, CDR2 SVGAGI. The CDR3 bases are TGTGCCAGCAGGAGTGGGGGGGTACTGAACACTGAAGCTTTCTTT. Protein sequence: CASRSGGVLNTEAFF.

The CDR3 here is CASSRSGGTYEQYV. The CDR3 bases are TGTGCCAGCAGCCGTTCTGGGGGGACCTACGAGCAGTACGTC. The chain couples TRBV3-1 to TRBJ2-7; D perhaps matches TRBD2 (6 bases). The CDR3 sequence is 14 residues long. The germline V and J ends were trimmed by 4 bases and 2 bases, with 12 bases remaining between them. The V gene's germline CDR1 is LGHDT and CDR2 YNNKEL (reference sequence).

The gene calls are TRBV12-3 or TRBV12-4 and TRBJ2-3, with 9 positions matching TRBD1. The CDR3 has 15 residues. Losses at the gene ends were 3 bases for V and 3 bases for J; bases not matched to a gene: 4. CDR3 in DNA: TGTGCCAGCAGTTTTGTACAGGGGGCAACAGATACGCAGTATTTT. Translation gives CASSFVQGATDTQYF.

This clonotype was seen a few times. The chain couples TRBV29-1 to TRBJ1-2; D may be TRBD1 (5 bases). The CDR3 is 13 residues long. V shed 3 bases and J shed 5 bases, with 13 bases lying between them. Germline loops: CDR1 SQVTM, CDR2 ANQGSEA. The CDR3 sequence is CSVDPARGYGYTF. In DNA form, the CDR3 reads TGCAGCGTTGACCCAGCGAGGGGTTATGGCTACACCTTC.

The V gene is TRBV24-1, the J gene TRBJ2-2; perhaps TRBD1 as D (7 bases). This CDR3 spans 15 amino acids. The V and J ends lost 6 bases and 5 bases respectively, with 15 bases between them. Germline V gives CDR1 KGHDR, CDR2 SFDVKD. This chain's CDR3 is CATSISQGGTGELFF. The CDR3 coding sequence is TGTGCCACCAGTATAAGCCAGGGGGGAACCGGGGAGCTGTTTTTT.

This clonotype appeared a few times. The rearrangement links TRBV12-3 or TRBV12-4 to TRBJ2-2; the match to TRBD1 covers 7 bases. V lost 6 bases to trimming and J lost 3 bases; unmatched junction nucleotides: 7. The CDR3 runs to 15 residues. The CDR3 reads CASRGRQGHTGELFF. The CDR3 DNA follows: TGTGCCAGCAGAGGGAGACAGGGACACACCGGGGAGCTGTTTTTT.

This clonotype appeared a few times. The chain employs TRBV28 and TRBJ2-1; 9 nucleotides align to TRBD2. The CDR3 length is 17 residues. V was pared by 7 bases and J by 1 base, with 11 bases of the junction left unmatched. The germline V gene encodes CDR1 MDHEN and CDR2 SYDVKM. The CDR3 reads CASTPFGAGGSYNEQFF. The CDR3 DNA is TGTGCCAGCACCCCCTTTGGGGCGGGGGGGTCCTACAATGAGCAGTTCTTC.

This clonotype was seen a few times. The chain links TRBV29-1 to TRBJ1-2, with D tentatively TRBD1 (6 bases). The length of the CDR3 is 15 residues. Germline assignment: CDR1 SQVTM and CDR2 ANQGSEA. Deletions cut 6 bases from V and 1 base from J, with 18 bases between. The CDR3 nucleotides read TGCAGCGTCGACTCCGGGACACCTTTTAACTATGGCTACACCTTC. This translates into CSVDSGTPFNYGYTF.

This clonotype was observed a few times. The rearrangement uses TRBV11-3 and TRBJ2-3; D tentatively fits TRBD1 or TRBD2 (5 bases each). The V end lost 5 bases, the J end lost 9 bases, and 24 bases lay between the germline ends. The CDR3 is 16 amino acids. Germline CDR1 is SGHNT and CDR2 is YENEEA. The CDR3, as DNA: TGTGCCAGCAGCCCCGGGGCTTGGGGAGACACAGTCACGCAGTATTTT. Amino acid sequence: CASSPGAWGDTVTQYF.

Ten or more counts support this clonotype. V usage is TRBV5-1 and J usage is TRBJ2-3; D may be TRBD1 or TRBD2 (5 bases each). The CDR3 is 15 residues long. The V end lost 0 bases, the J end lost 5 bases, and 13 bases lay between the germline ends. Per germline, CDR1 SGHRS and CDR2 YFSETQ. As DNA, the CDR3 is TGCGCCAGCAGCTTGGATGGGCAGGGACGAGATACGCAGTATTTT. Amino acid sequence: CASSLDGQGRDTQYF.